These T cell receptor beta chains were read from a single sample in a study of T-cell memory formation after mild COVID-19. One entry per CDR3 protein results from TCRdb running MiXCR on the 5' RACE reads. Of approximately 340,000 distinct CDR3 sequences listed, around 13% were seen once; the top ten hold 20% to 25%. Sequenced sample: PBMCs or a T cell subset sorted from them (not recorded which). Every receptor here comes from a man between 18 and 29 years old who had mild COVID-19 (a few samples of this study predate the infection). Cell type and time point are not known. Each CDR3 is given with its conserved first and last residue. The order of the fields is D gene, J gene, clone size, V gene, CDR3 protein, CDR3 DNA. D genes are given only for firm matches. The size of a clone is reported for some rows only, either as once, few or many, or as a class for expanded clones.

d_call: NA
j_call: TRBJ2-3
clone_size: few
v_call: TRBV18
cdr3_aa: CASSPPQGPTDTQYF
cdr3_nt: TGTGCCAGCTCACCTCCCCAGGGGCCCACAGATACGCAGTATTTT

d_call: TRBD2
j_call: TRBJ2-1
clone_size: once
v_call: TRBV7-7
cdr3_aa: CSSSPSPGGGNEQFF
cdr3_nt: TGTTCTAGCAGCCCCTCTCCCGGGGGGGGCAATGAGCAGTTCTTC

d_call: TRBD2
j_call: TRBJ2-5
clone_size: NA
v_call: TRBV11-2
cdr3_aa: CASSFLAGKPGETQYF
cdr3_nt: TGTGCCAGCAGCTTCCTAGCGGGGAAACCGGGAGAGACCCAGTACTTC

d_call: NA
j_call: TRBJ2-5
clone_size: many
v_call: TRBV5-1
cdr3_aa: CASSLAARTTQETQYF
cdr3_nt: TGCGCCAGCAGCTTGGCCGCCAGAACCACCCAAGAGACCCAGTACTTC

d_call: NA
j_call: TRBJ2-2
clone_size: few
v_call: TRBV6-5
cdr3_aa: CASSYGAQNTGELFF
cdr3_nt: TGTGCCAGCAGTTACGGGGCACAGAACACCGGGGAGCTGTTTTTT

d_call: NA
j_call: TRBJ1-5
clone_size: NA
v_call: TRBV3-1
cdr3_aa: CASSQDLRASQPQHF
cdr3_nt: TGTGCCAGCAGCCAAGATCTCCGGGCATCACAGCCCCAGCATTTT

d_call: NA
j_call: TRBJ1-1
clone_size: NA
v_call: TRBV6-5
cdr3_aa: CASTSGGLVTEAFF
cdr3_nt: TGTGCCAGCACCTCGGGGGGGCTAGTCACTGAAGCTTTCTTT

d_call: NA
j_call: TRBJ1-1
clone_size: NA
v_call: TRBV11-2
cdr3_aa: CASSPITGSEAFF
cdr3_nt: TGTGCCAGCAGCCCAATTACAGGTTCTGAAGCTTTCTTT

d_call: NA
j_call: TRBJ2-1
clone_size: many
v_call: TRBV7-8
cdr3_aa: CASSLAGVSYNEQFF
cdr3_nt: TGTGCCAGCAGCTTAGCAGGCGTCTCCTACAATGAGCAGTTCTTC

d_call: TRBD2
j_call: TRBJ2-5
clone_size: many
v_call: TRBV7-2
cdr3_aa: CASSSRLAGGIGETQYF
cdr3_nt: TGTGCCAGCAGCTCCAGACTAGCGGGGGGTATCGGAGAGACCCAGTACTTC

d_call: NA
j_call: TRBJ2-1
clone_size: few
v_call: TRBV7-3
cdr3_aa: CASSPGPGAYNEQFF
cdr3_nt: TGTGCCAGCAGCCCGGGTCCCGGGGCCTACAATGAGCAGTTCTTC

d_call: NA
j_call: TRBJ1-3
clone_size: NA
v_call: TRBV29-1
cdr3_aa: CSGFFGNTIYF
cdr3_nt: TGCAGCGGATTCTTCGGAAACACCATATATTTT

d_call: NA
j_call: TRBJ2-2
clone_size: few
v_call: TRBV15
cdr3_aa: CATLAQANTGELFF
cdr3_nt: TGTGCCACCCTTGCGCAGGCGAACACCGGGGAGCTGTTTTTT

d_call: NA
j_call: TRBJ2-3
clone_size: few
v_call: TRBV4-1
cdr3_aa: CASSQDRGSHTDTQYF
cdr3_nt: TGCGCCAGCAGCCAAGACCGGGGCAGCCACACAGATACGCAGTATTTT

d_call: NA
j_call: TRBJ2-1
clone_size: once
v_call: TRBV19
cdr3_aa: CASSMGNEYNEQFF
cdr3_nt: TGTGCCAGTAGTATGGGCAACGAGTACAATGAGCAGTTCTTC

d_call: NA
j_call: TRBJ2-1
clone_size: few
v_call: TRBV4-3
cdr3_aa: CASSQGRSGGFYNEQFF
cdr3_nt: TGCGCCAGCAGCCAGGGGAGGTCCGGGGGCTTCTACAATGAGCAGTTCTTC

d_call: TRBD2
j_call: TRBJ2-7
clone_size: many
v_call: TRBV7-2
cdr3_aa: CASSLTSGGDEQYF
cdr3_nt: TGTGCCAGCAGCCTAACTAGCGGGGGGGACGAGCAGTACTTC

d_call: NA
j_call: TRBJ1-2
clone_size: once
v_call: TRBV2
cdr3_aa: CATGGEHGYTF
cdr3_nt: TGTGCCACCGGGGGGGAGCATGGCTACACCTTC

d_call: NA
j_call: TRBJ2-1
clone_size: few
v_call: TRBV5-1
cdr3_aa: CASSTVPGTLNEQFF
cdr3_nt: TGCGCCAGCAGCACTGTACCCGGGACCCTCAATGAGCAGTTCTTC

d_call: NA
j_call: TRBJ1-4
clone_size: NA
v_call: TRBV12-3/TRBV12-4
cdr3_aa: CASTHVREKLFF
cdr3_nt: TGTGCCAGCACCCACGTAAGGGAAAAACTGTTTTTT

d_call: NA
j_call: TRBJ2-3
clone_size: NA
v_call: TRBV7-2
cdr3_aa: CASTLRRGTDTQYF
cdr3_nt: TGTGCCAGCACCCTAAGACGGGGCACAGATACGCAGTATTTT

d_call: NA
j_call: TRBJ2-7
clone_size: NA
v_call: TRBV10-3
cdr3_aa: CAIRMTDNYEQYF
cdr3_nt: TGTGCCATCAGAATGACAGATAACTACGAGCAGTACTTC

d_call: NA
j_call: TRBJ1-2
clone_size: few
v_call: TRBV4-1
cdr3_aa: CASSQGVASRMGGYTF
cdr3_nt: TGCGCCAGCAGCCAAGGAGTGGCTTCCAGGATGGGAGGCTACACCTTC

d_call: TRBD1
j_call: TRBJ2-3
clone_size: many
v_call: TRBV24-1
cdr3_aa: CATSDFRTGGTDTQYF
cdr3_nt: TGTGCCACCAGTGATTTCAGGACAGGGGGAACAGATACGCAGTATTTT

d_call: NA
j_call: TRBJ2-3
clone_size: NA
v_call: TRBV4-1
cdr3_aa: CASSQEDRLLTDTQYF
cdr3_nt: TGCGCCAGCAGCCAGGAAGACCGCCTGTTGACAGATACGCAGTATTTT

d_call: TRBD1
j_call: TRBJ2-5
clone_size: few
v_call: TRBV27
cdr3_aa: CASSFLGQGRETQYF
cdr3_nt: TGTGCCAGCAGTTTTCTAGGACAGGGGAGAGAGACCCAGTACTTC

d_call: NA
j_call: TRBJ1-1
clone_size: few
v_call: TRBV4-2
cdr3_aa: CASSSVGGPNTEAFF
cdr3_nt: TGTGCCAGCAGCTCCGTGGGGGGTCCGAACACTGAAGCTTTCTTT

d_call: NA
j_call: TRBJ2-3
clone_size: few
v_call: TRBV6-2/TRBV6-3
cdr3_aa: CASSYGPYTQYF
cdr3_nt: TGTGCCAGCAGTTACGGGCCGTATACGCAGTATTTT

d_call: NA
j_call: TRBJ1-2
clone_size: NA
v_call: TRBV27
cdr3_aa: CASSLSGSLYGYTF
cdr3_nt: TGTGCCAGCAGTTTATCTGGCAGCCTATATGGCTACACCTTC